This T cell receptor beta chain was found in a study of CD8 T cells in ankylosing spondylitis. Points on this clonotype: Its antigen remains unknown.

The CDR3 consists of 18 residues. Unmatched junction bases numbered 9, after V lost 5 bases and J lost 1 base. Per the germline V gene, CDR1 is SGHRS and CDR2 is YFSETQ. One entry per CDR3 protein results from TCRdb running MiXCR on the 5' RACE reads. The repertoire consists of tens of thousands of distinct CDR3 sequences, with 27% occurring once and the leading ten covering roughly 60%. Study-level points and caveats: What seemed typical of ankylosing spondylitis blood was a TCR beta motif built from roughly eight highly homologous variants. The authors reported significant enrichment of disease-linked clones in matched ankylosing spondylitis synovial fluid.

The chain joins TRBV5-1 to TRBJ2-1; 13 positions agree with TRBD2. Sequenced sample: blood, either unsorted or a sorted T cell fraction (not recorded which). The receptor was derived from a male donor with ankylosing spondylitis or in good health (not recorded which). CDR3 loop: CASREGGTSGKSYNEQFF. In DNA form, the CDR3 reads TGCGCCAGCAGGGAGGGAGGGACTAGCGGGAAGTCCTACAATGAGCAGTTCTTC.